Below, 3 T cell receptor beta chains from the same sample are listed, as sequenced in a study of T cell responses to AZD1222 COVID-19 vaccine. Assay: immunoSEQ multiplex PCR; the TCRdb copy retains only in-frame clones and omits some. The repertoire holds approximately 190,000 clones, with over 85% as singletons. The sample was peripheral blood, taken 28 days after the second AZD1222 dose. Every receptor here comes from an adult who received the AZD1222 COVID-19 vaccine.

The chain employs TRBV27 and TRBJ1-5; perhaps TRBD1 as D (5 bases). Trimming shortened V by 2 bases and J by 4 bases, and 18 bases separated the two germline ends. The CDR3 runs 17 residues. CDR1 is MNHEY and CDR2 is SMNVEV in the germline V gene (reference sequence). As DNA, the CDR3 is TGTGCCAGCAGTTTAATGGGGGGGGGAGTTAGGAATCAGCCCCAGCATTTT. It is translated as CASSLMGGGVRNQPQHF.

V and J are TRBV6-5 and TRBJ1-2; D call uncertain. CDR3 length equals 15 residues. Germline V gene data show CDR1 as MNHEY and CDR2 as SVGAGI. V dropped 0 bases and J dropped 2 bases, with 10 bases sitting between them. This CDR3 reads CASSYSKPGNYGYTF. The CDR3 DNA reads as TGTGCCAGCAGTTACTCGAAACCGGGGAACTATGGCTACACCTTC.

The V and J genes are TRBV5-4 and TRBJ2-7, with a weak D call TRBD1 (7 bases). Trimming removed 0 bases from V and 7 bases from J, with 20 bases in between. This CDR3 contains 16 residues. Germline assignment: CDR1 SGHNT and CDR2 YYREEE (reference sequence). The CDR3 reads CASSLGGLQGTGEQYF. DNA of the CDR3: TGTGCCAGCAGCTTGGGCGGGCTACAGGGGACTGGGGAGCAGTACTTC.